This T cell receptor beta chain derives from a study of shared clonotypes between healthy human individuals. The wider study: CD4 naive and CD4 memory each took three plates per donor, while CD8 naive took two and CD8 memory one.

This CDR3 is built from 16 residues. In germline, CDR1 is GTSNPN, CDR2 SVGIG (reference sequence). The junction had 3 bases not matched to a gene; V was cut back by 0 bases and J by 1 base. Profiled with immunoSEQ multiplex PCR; TCRdb holds only in-frame clones, not every one. The repertoire holds approximately 2,300,000 clones, with approximately 90% as singletons. The donors, all of them Caucasian adults, lived in Nashville, Tennessee. The sequenced material came from naive CD4+ T cells from PBMCs. Subset described: CD45RA+ positively selected. The sequence derives from a man between 18 and 29 years old in good health. Some clones in this sample may be carry-over from other donors' samples. V is TRBV30 and J is TRBJ1-5, with TRBD1 matching 10 bases. CDR3 sequence: CAWSVQGQGSNQPQHF. The DNA of the CDR3 is TGTGCCTGGAGTGTACAGGGACAGGGGAGCAATCAGCCCCAGCATTTT.